This TCR beta chain was captured by sequencing in a study of T cell responses to AZD1222 COVID-19 vaccine. Trimming removed 4 bases from V and 3 bases from J, with 13 bases in between. The germline V gene has CDR1 MGHRA and CDR2 YSYEKL. The CDR3 has 15 amino acids. Libraries were prepared by immunoSEQ multiplex PCR; TCRdb keeps only in-frame clonotypes and omits some of them. Of about 56,000 clones listed, around 85% are singletons. The sequence derives from an adult in good health. V usage is TRBV4-1 and J usage is TRBJ1-5; D might be TRBD1 (6 bases). The starting material was peripheral blood, obtained on day 0 of AZD1222 vaccination. CDR3 in amino acids: CASSLTTGLNQPQHF. CDR3 nucleotides: TGCGCCAGCAGCCTAACGACAGGACTCAATCAGCCCCAGCATTTT.